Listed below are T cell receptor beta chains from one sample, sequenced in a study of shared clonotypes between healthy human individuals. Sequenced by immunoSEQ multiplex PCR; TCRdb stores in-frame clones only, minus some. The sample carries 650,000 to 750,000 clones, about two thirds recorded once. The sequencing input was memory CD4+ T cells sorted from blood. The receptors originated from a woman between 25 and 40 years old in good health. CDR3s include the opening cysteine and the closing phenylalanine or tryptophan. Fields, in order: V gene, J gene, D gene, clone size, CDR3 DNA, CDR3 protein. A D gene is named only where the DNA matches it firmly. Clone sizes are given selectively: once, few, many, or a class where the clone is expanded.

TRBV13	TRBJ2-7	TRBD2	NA	TGTGCCAGCAGCTTTTCCCAATCGGGACTAGCCTACGAGCAGTACTTC	CASSFSQSGLAYEQYF
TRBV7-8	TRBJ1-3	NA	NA	TGTGCCAGCAGCCCCACGAAGCAGACATGGAACACCATATATTTT	CASSPTKQTWNTIYF
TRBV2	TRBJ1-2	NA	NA	TGTGCCAGCAGTGAATTAAGGAATTCGAACTATGGCTACACCTTC	CASSELRNSNYGYTF
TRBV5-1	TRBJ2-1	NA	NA	TGCGCCAGCAGCGAAGTTTGGGATGAGCAGTTCTTC	CASSEVWDEQFF
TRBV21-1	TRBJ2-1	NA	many	TGTGCCAGCAGCAAGGAGGCGACGAGCTCCTACAATGAGCAGTTCTTC	CASSKEATSSYNEQFF
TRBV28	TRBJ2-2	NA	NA	TGTGCCAGTCGGGGTGGAGGGGAGCTGTTTTTT	CASRGGGELFF
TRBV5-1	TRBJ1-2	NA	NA	TGCGCCAGCAACCTTATCGACGGCAACTATGGCTACACCTTC	CASNLIDGNYGYTF
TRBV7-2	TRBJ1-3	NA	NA	TGTGCCAGCAGCCCGGAGGGGGTTCGGGGAAACACCATATATTTT	CASSPEGVRGNTIYF
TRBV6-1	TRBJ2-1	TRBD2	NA	TGTGCCAGCACTCGGACTAGCGACAATTACAATGAGCAGTTCTTC	CASTRTSDNYNEQFF
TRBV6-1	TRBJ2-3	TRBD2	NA	TGTGCCATCAGGCTAGCGGGAGTTACAGATACGCAGTATTTT	CAIRLAGVTDTQYF
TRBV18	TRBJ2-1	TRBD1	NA	TGTGCCAGCTCACCACTGGAGGGACAGGGTTCCTACAATGAGCAGTTCTTC	CASSPLEGQGSYNEQFF
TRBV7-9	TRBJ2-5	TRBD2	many	TGTGCCAGCAGCTTAGGACTAGCGGGAGGAAAGGTCTTACAGACCCAGTACTTC	CASSLGLAGGKVLQTQYF
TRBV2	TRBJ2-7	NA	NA	TGTGCCAGCAGTTCTGAGGGGACCTCCTACGAGCAGTACTTC	CASSSEGTSYEQYF
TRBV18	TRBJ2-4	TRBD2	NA	TGTGCCAGCTCCCGCCCGGGGGAGGGCGCCAAAAACATTCAGTACTTC	CASSRPGEGAKNIQYF
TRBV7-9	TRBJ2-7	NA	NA	TGTGCCAGCAGCTTCTCTGGCGTCGAGCAGTACTTC	CASSFSGVEQYF
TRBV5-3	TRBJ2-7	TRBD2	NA	TGTGCCAGAAGCTTGTACGACACTAGCGGGCAGTCCTACGAGCAGTACTTC	CARSLYDTSGQSYEQYF
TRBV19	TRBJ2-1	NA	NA	TGTGCCAGTAGTGTGAGACAGGCGTATAATGAGCAGTTCTTC	CASSVRQAYNEQFF
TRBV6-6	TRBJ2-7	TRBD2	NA	TGTGCCAGCAGTCCCCGGCGGCGGGAAGCGGGAGAGCAGTACTTC	CASSPRRREAGEQYF
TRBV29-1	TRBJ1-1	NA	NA	TGCAGCGTTGAAGATCTGGGGGGCGCTTTCTTT	CSVEDLGGAFF
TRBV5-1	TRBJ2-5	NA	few	TGCGCCAGCAGCTTTTCCGGGGAAGAGACCCAGTACTTC	CASSFSGEETQYF
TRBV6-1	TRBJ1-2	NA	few	TGTGCCAGCACCGGACGGTTGGCGGGGCACGATGGCTACACCTTC	CASTGRLAGHDGYTF
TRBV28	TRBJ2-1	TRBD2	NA	TGTGCCAGCAGCGAAAGGAGCGGGAGGTACAATGAGCAGTTCTTC	CASSERSGRYNEQFF
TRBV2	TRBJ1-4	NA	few	TGTGCCACCGCGAATGATAATGAAAAACTGTTTTTT	CATANDNEKLFF
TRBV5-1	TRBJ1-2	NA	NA	TGCGCCAGCAGCAGCGGGGAAGGGATTGCTGGCTACACCTTC	CASSSGEGIAGYTF
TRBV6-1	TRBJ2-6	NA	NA	TGTGCCAGCAAAGGTGGGGCGTGGGGGGCCAACGTCCTGACTTTC	CASKGGAWGANVLTF
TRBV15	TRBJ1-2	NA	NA	TGTGCCACCAGCAGAGATCGCGGTACATCGTATGGCTACACCTTC	CATSRDRGTSYGYTF
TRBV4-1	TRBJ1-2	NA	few	TGCGCCAGCAGCCAAGATAGGGCAGGGGTCTATGGCTACACCTTC	CASSQDRAGVYGYTF
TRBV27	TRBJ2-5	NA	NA	TGTGCCACCACAGGGAGCGGGACCCAGTACTTC	CATTGSGTQYF
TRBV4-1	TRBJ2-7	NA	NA	TGCGCCAGCAGCCAAGACAGGGCCAGCTACGAGCAGTACTTC	CASSQDRASYEQYF
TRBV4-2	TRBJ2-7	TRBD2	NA	TGTGCCAGCAGCTTAGCGGGAGGGTACGAGCAGTACTTC	CASSLAGGYEQYF
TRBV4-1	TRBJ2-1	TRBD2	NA	TGCGCCAGCAGCCAAGGGGTAGCGGGAGGGCCCATGTCCTACAATGAGCAGTTCTTC	CASSQGVAGGPMSYNEQFF
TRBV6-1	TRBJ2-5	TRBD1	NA	TGTGCCAGCACGGGACAGGGACGGGAGACCCAGTACTTC	CASTGQGRETQYF
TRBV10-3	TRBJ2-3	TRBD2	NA	TGTGCCATCAAAGCGGGACTAGCGGGAGTGGTAGAAGGCACAGATACGCAGTATTTT	CAIKAGLAGVVEGTDTQYF
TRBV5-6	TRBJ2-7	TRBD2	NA	TGTGCCAGCAGCTTGGGGGCTAGCGGGAGATTAAGGGGCGAGCAGTACTTC	CASSLGASGRLRGEQYF
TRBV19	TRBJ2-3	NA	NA	TGTGCCAGTAGTCGGGAGTCAGCTACGCAGTATTTT	CASSRESATQYF
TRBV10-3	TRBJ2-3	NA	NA	TGTGCCATCAGTGACTCAACAGATACGCAGTATTTT	CAISDSTDTQYF
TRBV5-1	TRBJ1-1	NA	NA	TGCGCCAGCAGCTTGGATCTGGGAAGTAGGACTGAAGCTTTCTTT	CASSLDLGSRTEAFF
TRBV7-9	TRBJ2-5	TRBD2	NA	TGTGCCAGCAGCTTAGGGGTAGCGGGAGTGCAGTCATGGGAGACCCAGTACTTC	CASSLGVAGVQSWETQYF
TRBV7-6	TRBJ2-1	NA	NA	TGTGCCAGCAGCTTAAGCAGGGACGGTGAGCAGTTCTTC	CASSLSRDGEQFF
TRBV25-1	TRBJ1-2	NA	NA	TGTGCCAGCAGTGACCCGAACAGTTATGGCTACACCTTC	CASSDPNSYGYTF
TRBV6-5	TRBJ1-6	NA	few	TGTGCCAGCACCCCCAGGGTTAATTCACCCCTCCACTTT	CASTPRVNSPLHF
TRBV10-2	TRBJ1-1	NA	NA	TGCGCCAGCAGTGAGCCGACGGGCCGGGTGAGAACTGAAGCTTTCTTT	CASSEPTGRVRTEAFF
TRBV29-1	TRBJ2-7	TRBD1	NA	TGCAGCGTAGGCGACAGGGGCTACGAGCAGTACTTC	CSVGDRGYEQYF
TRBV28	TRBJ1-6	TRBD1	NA	TGTGCCAGCAGTTTACAGGGGGGCAATTCACCCCTCCACTTT	CASSLQGGNSPLHF
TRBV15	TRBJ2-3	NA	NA	TGTGCCACCAGCAGAACACGGGAGTTTCCAGATACGCAGTATTTT	CATSRTREFPDTQYF
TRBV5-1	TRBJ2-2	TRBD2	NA	TGCGCCAGCAGCCTGGGACTAGCGGGAGGAACGAACACCGGGGAGCTGTTTTTT	CASSLGLAGGTNTGELFF
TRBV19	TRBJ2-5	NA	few	TGTGCCAGTAGTATTACAGAACAAGAGACCCAGTACTTC	CASSITEQETQYF
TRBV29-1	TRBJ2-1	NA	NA	TGCAGCGTCATACCGGTGGGGCAAACCTACAATGAGCAGTTCTTC	CSVIPVGQTYNEQFF
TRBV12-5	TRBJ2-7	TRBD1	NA	TGTGCTAGTGTCCCAATCTCCCGGACAGGTATCTCCTACGAGCAGTACTTC	CASVPISRTGISYEQYF